The rows below give T cell receptor beta chains drawn from one sample of a study of naive CD8 T cells in extremely preterm neonates. Sequencing used immunoSEQ multiplex PCR; TCRdb keeps in-frame clones, though not all of them. The data show roughly 6,500 clones, with under 99% seen just once and roughly 0.44% held by the top ten. Sequenced sample: naive CD8+ T cells from cord blood. Receptor source: a newborn in good health. Both conserved end residues are part of each CDR3. The order of the fields is clone size, J gene, V gene, D gene, CDR3 DNA, CDR3 protein. D genes are given only for firm matches. Size is omitted from some rows. Given values are once, few, many or a class for expanded clones.

>once|TRBJ2-7|TRBV6-1|NA
TGTGCCAGCAGTGAATCGCCAGGGGCCTCCTACGAGCAGTACTTC
CASSESPGASYEQYF
>once|TRBJ2-5|TRBV7-2|TRBD2
TGTGCCAGCAGCTTAGAGGCGGGAGAGGCCCAGTACTTC
CASSLEAGEAQYF
>NA|TRBJ2-7|TRBV19|TRBD1
TGTGCCAGTAGTCGGACAGGGGGAATCTACGAGCAGTACTTC
CASSRTGGIYEQYF
>NA|TRBJ2-1|TRBV7-9|TRBD2
TGTGCCAGCAGCCCTCTTGGAACTAGCGGGAGTAATGAGCAGTTCTTC
CASSPLGTSGSNEQFF
>NA|TRBJ1-2|TRBV12-5|TRBD1
TGTGCTAGTGGTTTTTTCCCCCCTACAGGGGGCTATGGCTACACCTTC
CASGFFPPTGGYGYTF
>NA|TRBJ2-3|TRBV15|NA
TGTGCCACCAGTGGGCCAGGGGGCACAGATACGCAGTATTTT
CATSGPGGTDTQYF
>NA|TRBJ2-1|TRBV5-4|NA
TGTGCCAGTGCTGGCGGGGACCAATTCGAGCAGTTCTTC
CASAGGDQFEQFF
>NA|TRBJ2-5|TRBV4-3|NA
TGCGCCAGCAGCCAAGGAGGGCGAGGGAAAGAGACCCAGTACTTC
CASSQGGRGKETQYF
>NA|TRBJ2-5|TRBV6-5|TRBD2
TGTGCCAGCAGTTACGTTAGCGGGGGAAACCAAGAGACCCAGTACTTC
CASSYVSGGNQETQYF
>NA|TRBJ2-1|TRBV6-1|TRBD1
TGTGCCAGCAGTGTGACAGGGGGCCCCTACAATGAGCAGTTCTTC
CASSVTGGPYNEQFF
>NA|TRBJ2-1|TRBV10-1|TRBD2
TGCGCCAGCAGTGTTAGCGGGGGGGCCAATGAGCAGTTCTTC
CASSVSGGANEQFF
>NA|TRBJ2-7|TRBV6-5|TRBD1
TGTGCCAGCTCCCACCTCGGGACAGGGTTCTACGAGCAGTACTTC
CASSHLGTGFYEQYF
>NA|TRBJ2-4|TRBV11-2|TRBD2
TGTGCCAGCAGCTTAGATCTTGGGGGACTAGCGGGAGTCGCCAAAAACATTCAGTACTTC
CASSLDLGGLAGVAKNIQYF
>NA|TRBJ2-7|TRBV5-1|TRBD1
TGCGCCAGCAGCCCGGACAGGGGGTCCTACTACGAGCAGTACTTC
CASSPDRGSYYEQYF
>NA|TRBJ2-7|TRBV4-3|TRBD1
TGCGCCAGCAGACAAGAGCGGACAGGGGGCTACGAGCAGTACTTC
CASRQERTGGYEQYF
>NA|TRBJ2-2|TRBV19|TRBD2
TGTGCCAGTAGTATGATGGGAAGCGGGAGTAGTATCGGGGAGCTGTTTTTT
CASSMMGSGSSIGELFF
>NA|TRBJ2-2|TRBV5-6|TRBD2
TGTGCCAGCAGCTTGGTTCCTAGCGGAGACACCGGGGAGCTGTTTTTT
CASSLVPSGDTGELFF
>NA|TRBJ2-5|TRBV4-1|TRBD1
TGCGCCAGCAGCCAGGACAGGGGCCAAGAGACCCAGTACTTC
CASSQDRGQETQYF
>NA|TRBJ2-7|TRBV7-8|NA
TGTGCCAGCAGCTTTCATCAGTATCCCCCCTACGAGCAGTACTTC
CASSFHQYPPYEQYF
>NA|TRBJ1-2|TRBV9|NA
TGTGCCAGCAGCGTAGAGCCGGGGGAACTCGATGGCTACACCTTC
CASSVEPGELDGYTF
>NA|TRBJ1-1|TRBV29-1|NA
TGCAGCGTTGGGCAGGGGAGTGAAGCTTTCTTT
CSVGQGSEAFF
>NA|TRBJ1-1|TRBV5-1|TRBD1
TGCGCCAGCAGCTTGGAGACAGGGGGCTACACTGAAGCTTTCTTT
CASSLETGGYTEAFF
>NA|TRBJ2-1|TRBV7-6|TRBD1
TGTGCCAGCAGCTTAGGTACAGGGGGTGAGCAGTTCTTC
CASSLGTGGEQFF
>NA|TRBJ1-4|TRBV28|NA
TGTGCCAGCAGTTTACAAAATAATGAAAAACTGTTTTTT
CASSLQNNEKLFF
>once|TRBJ2-3|TRBV12-5|TRBD2
TGTGCTAGTGGTTTGAAGGCGGGGGGGTTCACAGATACGCAGTATTTT
CASGLKAGGFTDTQYF
>NA|TRBJ1-2|TRBV5-6|NA
TGTGCCAGCAGCCAGGGAGGTCACTATGGCTACACCTTC
CASSQGGHYGYTF
>NA|TRBJ2-7|TRBV20-1|NA
TGCAGTGCTACATCCTACGAGCAGTACTTC
CSATSYEQYF
>NA|TRBJ2-1|TRBV5-1|TRBD2
TGCGCCAGCAGCTTCATAGCGGGAGCCAAGATCGGGCCCTACAATGAGCAGTTCTTC
CASSFIAGAKIGPYNEQFF
>NA|TRBJ1-4|TRBV11-2|NA
TGTGCCAGCAGCTTCCCCGAGGGGGCAACTAATGAAAAACTGTTTTTT
CASSFPEGATNEKLFF
>NA|TRBJ1-2|TRBV7-8|NA
TGTGCCAGCAGCAGCGGGGATAACTATGGCTACACCTTC
CASSSGDNYGYTF
>NA|TRBJ2-1|TRBV7-9|TRBD1
TGTGCCAGCAGCTTGTGGGACAGGGGGCTCAATGAGCAGTTCTTC
CASSLWDRGLNEQFF
>NA|TRBJ1-1|TRBV30|NA
TGTGCCTGGAGCTTCGGGAGGGGCACTGAAGCTTTCTTT
CAWSFGRGTEAFF
>NA|TRBJ2-2|TRBV5-4|NA
TGTGCCAGCAGCTTACCAGGGAACACCGGGGAGCTGTTTTTT
CASSLPGNTGELFF
>NA|TRBJ2-7|TRBV5-6|NA
TGTGCCAGCAGCTGGACAGGGAGGGGCTACTACGAGCAGTACTTC
CASSWTGRGYYEQYF
>NA|TRBJ2-1|TRBV5-8|TRBD2
TGTGCCAGCAGGTCGGGACTAGTCTACAATGAGCAGTTCTTC
CASRSGLVYNEQFF
>NA|TRBJ1-4|TRBV2|NA
TGTGCCAGCAGTGGGACCGGACAGAACCCGAATGAAAAACTGTTTTTT
CASSGTGQNPNEKLFF
>NA|TRBJ2-5|TRBV5-6|TRBD2
TGTGCCAGCAGCGGTCTGCTAGCGGGGGGACAAGAGACCCAGTACTTC
CASSGLLAGGQETQYF
>NA|TRBJ2-3|TRBV9|TRBD2
TGTGCCAGCAGTGACAGTCCGCTAGCGGGGGTCACGGATACGCAGTATTTT
CASSDSPLAGVTDTQYF
>NA|TRBJ2-7|TRBV28|TRBD2
TGTGCCAGCAGTGTCGCCGGGACTACCTACGAGCAGTACTTC
CASSVAGTTYEQYF
>NA|TRBJ2-1|TRBV11-2|TRBD2
TGTGCCAGCAGCTTAGGAGGTAGCGGGGGCAATGAGCAGTTCTTC
CASSLGGSGGNEQFF
>NA|TRBJ1-6|TRBV27|TRBD1
TGTGCCAGCAGGATGGACAGGGGTTCACCCCTCCACTTT
CASRMDRGSPLHF
>NA|TRBJ2-7|TRBV23-1|NA
TGCGCCAGGAAGACAGCTTCCTACGAGCAGTACTTC
CARKTASYEQYF
>NA|TRBJ1-2|TRBV7-9|TRBD1
TGTGCCAGCAGTCAGACAGGGGGAGGCTACACCTTC
CASSQTGGGYTF
>NA|TRBJ2-2|TRBV13|NA
TGTGCCAGCAGCTTCCTTAGCAGCTCCGGGGAGCTGTTTTTT
CASSFLSSSGELFF
>NA|TRBJ1-5|TRBV19|NA
TGTGCCAGTACCTGGACAGAGTATAGCAATCAGCCCCAGCATTTT
CASTWTEYSNQPQHF
>NA|TRBJ2-7|TRBV5-4|NA
TGTGCCAGCAGCGACAACTCCTACGAGCAGTACTTC
CASSDNSYEQYF
>NA|TRBJ2-2|TRBV30|NA
TGTGCCTGGACAGGGGCCGGGGAGCTGTTTTTT
CAWTGAGELFF
>NA|TRBJ1-5|TRBV27|NA
TGTGCCAGCAGTTTGGGGGCATATAGCAATCAGCCCCAGCATTTT
CASSLGAYSNQPQHF
>NA|TRBJ2-3|TRBV9|NA
TGTGCCAGCAGCGTAGGGAGCCCAGATACGCAGTATTTT
CASSVGSPDTQYF
>NA|TRBJ2-7|TRBV11-3|TRBD1
TGTGCCAGCAGCTCCGCCGGGACAGGGGGCTCCTACGAGCAGTACTTC
CASSSAGTGGSYEQYF
>NA|TRBJ2-7|TRBV19|NA
TGTGCCAGTAGTGTGGACACTTACGAGCAGTACTTC
CASSVDTYEQYF
>NA|TRBJ2-7|TRBV30|NA
TGTGCCTGGAGTACCGTAGGGACTGCCTACGAGCAGTACTTC
CAWSTVGTAYEQYF
>NA|TRBJ1-1|TRBV28|NA
TGTGCCAGCAGTTTACAGAACACTGAAGCTTTCTTT
CASSLQNTEAFF
>NA|TRBJ1-4|TRBV4-1|TRBD1
TGCGCCAGCAGCCAAGGGGACAGGGGAAGGGAAAAACTGTTTTTT
CASSQGDRGREKLFF